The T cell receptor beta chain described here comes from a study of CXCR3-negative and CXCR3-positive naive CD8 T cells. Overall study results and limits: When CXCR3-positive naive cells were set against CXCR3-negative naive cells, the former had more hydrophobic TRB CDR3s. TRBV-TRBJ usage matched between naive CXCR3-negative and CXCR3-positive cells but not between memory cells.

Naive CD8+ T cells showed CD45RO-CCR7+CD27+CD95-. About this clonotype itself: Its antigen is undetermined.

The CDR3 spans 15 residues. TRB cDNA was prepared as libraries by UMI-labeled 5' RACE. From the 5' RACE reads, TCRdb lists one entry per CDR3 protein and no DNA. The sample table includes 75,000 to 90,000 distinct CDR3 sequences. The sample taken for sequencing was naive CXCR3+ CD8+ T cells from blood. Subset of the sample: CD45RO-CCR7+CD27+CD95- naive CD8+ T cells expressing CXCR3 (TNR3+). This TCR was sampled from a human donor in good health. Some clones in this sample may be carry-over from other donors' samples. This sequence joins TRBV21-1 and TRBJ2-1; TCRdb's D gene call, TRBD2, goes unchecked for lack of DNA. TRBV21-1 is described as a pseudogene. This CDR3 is CASSLPGLGYNEQFF.